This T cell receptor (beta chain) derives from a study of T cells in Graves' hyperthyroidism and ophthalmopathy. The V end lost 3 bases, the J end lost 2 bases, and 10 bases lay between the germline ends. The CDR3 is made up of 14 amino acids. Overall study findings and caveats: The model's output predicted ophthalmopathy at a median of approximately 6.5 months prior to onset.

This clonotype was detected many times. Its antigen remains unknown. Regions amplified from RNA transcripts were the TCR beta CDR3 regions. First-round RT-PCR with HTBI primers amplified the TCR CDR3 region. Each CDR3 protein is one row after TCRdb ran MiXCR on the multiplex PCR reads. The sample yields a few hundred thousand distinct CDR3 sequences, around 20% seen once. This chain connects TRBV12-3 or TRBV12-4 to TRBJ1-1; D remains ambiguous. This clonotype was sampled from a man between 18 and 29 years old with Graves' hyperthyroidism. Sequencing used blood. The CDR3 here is CASSFGGKNTEAFF. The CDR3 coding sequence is TGTGCCAGCAGTTTCGGTGGGAAAAACACTGAAGCTTTCTTT.